This T cell receptor (beta chain) comes out of a study of blood T cell repertoires in COVID-19. Study details: Spain, Italy and the United States supplied samples that represented acute and convalescent COVID-19. T cells, B-cell-depleted T cells, or PBMCs supplied cDNA or gDNA.

This clone was observed once. Method: immunoSEQ multiplex PCR; TCRdb's copy keeps in-frame clones and lacks some. Among about 150,000 clones listed, roughly 87% were seen once. The CDR3 loop spans 15 amino acids. Germline CDR1 and CDR2: SGHDT and YYEEEE. V shed 0 bases, J shed 4 bases, and the junction held 6 bases outside the gene matches. The sequence derives from a woman aged 55-70 years with active or convalescent COVID-19. The sample was peripheral blood. This chain links TRBV5-6 with TRBJ1-1; 7 bases match TRBD1. The CDR3 DNA is TGTGCCAGCAGCTTGGTAGGGGGCGGGGCCACTGAAGCTTTCTTT. This translates into CASSLVGGGATEAFF. Using reference TRBV5-6 and TRBJ1-1 for the parts outside the CDR3, the full variable domain is DAGVTQSPTHLIKTRGQQVTLRCSPKSGHDTVSWYQQALGQGPQFIFQYYEEEERQRGNFPDRFSGHQFPNYSSELNVNALLLGDSALYLCASSLVGGGATEAFFGQGTRLTVV.